The 31 T cell receptor beta chains presented below share a single source sample, sequenced in a study of Ad26.COV2.S vaccination and SARS-CoV-2 variants. The method was immunoSEQ multiplex PCR; TCRdb's version includes in-frame clones alone and lacks a portion of them. The sample lists roughly 92,000 clones, 82% occurring once. Sample: peripheral blood, taken after recovery from COVID-19. Receptors originate from a human donor who had recovered from COVID-19.

The chain combines TRBV4-3 with TRBJ2-1, with TRBD2 matching over 8 bases. Germline CDR1 and CDR2: LGHNA and YSLEER. The CDR3 has 16 amino acids. V was pared by 4 bases and J by 7 bases, with 12 bases of the junction left unmatched. CDR3 protein: CASSPRLFSGENEQFF. The CDR3 DNA reads as TGCGCCAGCAGCCCACGACTTTTTAGCGGGGAAAATGAGCAGTTCTTC.

The chain has TRBV7-6 and TRBJ1-2; D might be TRBD1 (5 bases). CDR1 is SGHVS, CDR2 FNYEAQ, per germline. Trimming cost V 5 bases and J 8 bases, with 15 bases left between them. This CDR3 region has 13 residues. CDR3 sequence reads: CASSPWGGGGYTF. The CDR3 bases are TGTGCCAGCAGCCCCTGGGGGGGAGGAGGCTACACCTTC.

This rearrangement joins TRBV18 to TRBJ1-1, with D possibly TRBD1 on 5 matching bases. The CDR3 is made up of 17 amino acids. CDR1 is KGHSH, CDR2 LQKENI, per germline. V lost 1 base to trimming and J lost 6 bases, with 21 bases between them. DNA for the CDR3: TGTGCCAGCTCACCACGTTCAATGGGGGGAAGCGGGCCTGAAGCTTTCTTT. It is translated as CASSPRSMGGSGPEAFF.

This clone was seen more than once but under ten times. The genes are TRBV6-6 and TRBJ1-1; 7 nucleotides match TRBD1. The germline gives CDR1 MNHNY, CDR2 SVGAGI (reference sequence). This CDR3 region has 12 residues. J lost 1 base, V lost 8 bases, and 1 base had no gene match. In DNA form, the CDR3 reads TGTGCCAGCCAGGGGGGGAACACTGAAGCTTTCTTT. Residues: CASQGGNTEAFF.

About this clone: Other nucleotide sequences in the sample specify the same CDR3. The chain couples TRBV28 to TRBJ1-2; tentative D call: TRBD1 (5 bases). Trimming left V 3 bases short and J 3 bases short, with 8 bases between. CDR1 is MDHEN, CDR2 SYDVKM, per germline. The length of the CDR3 is 13 residues. The DNA for the CDR3 is TGTGCCAGCAGTTTGCTGACAGACTATGGCTACACCTTC. Its protein product is CASSLLTDYGYTF.

V and J are TRBV5-6 and TRBJ2-1, with 9 nucleotides matching TRBD1. The CDR3 spans 15 residues. Germline V gives CDR1 SGHDT, CDR2 YYEEEE. The J segment lost 3 bases and the V segment lost 5 bases, leaving 6 bases of the junction unmatched. CDR3 in amino acids: CASRGAGQGYNEQFF. In DNA form, the CDR3 reads TGTGCCAGCAGAGGTGCGGGACAGGGCTACAATGAGCAGTTCTTC.

V usage is TRBV10-3 and J usage is TRBJ2-2; 12 nucleotides line up with TRBD2. With 4 bases clipped from V and 6 bases from J, the junction kept 3 bases outside the gene matches. Germline V lookup: CDR1 ENHRY, CDR2 SYGVKD. The CDR3 consists of 15 residues. The CDR3, as DNA: TGTGCCATCAGTGGACTAGCGGGAGAGGCCGGGGAGCTGTTTTTT. Protein sequence: CAISGLAGEAGELFF.

This chain uses TRBV19 with TRBJ2-7, with TRBD2 matching over 10 bases. Trimming took 3 bases from V and 4 from J; bases not matched to a gene: 6. Germline lookup yields CDR1 LNHDA and CDR2 SQIVND (reference sequence). There are 15 residues in the CDR3. The CDR3 coding sequence is TGTGCCAGTAGTATGGCTAGCGGGGGAATTTACGAGCAGTACTTC. Residues: CASSMASGGIYEQYF.

This chain links TRBV19 with TRBJ2-2; unclear D gene. The CDR3 extends over 17 amino acids. CDR1 and CDR2 (germline): LNHDA, SQIVND (reference sequence). Trimming took 1 base from V and 0 from J, leaving 12 bases between them. For the CDR3, the DNA is TGTGCCAGTAGTATAGCATTCGGGCGGTCGAACACCGGGGAGCTGTTTTTT. It codes for CASSIAFGRSNTGELFF. Together with reference TRBV19 and TRBJ2-2, the CDR3 gives the full variable domain: DGGITQSPKYLFRKEGQNVTLSCEQNLNHDAMYWYRQDPGQGLRLIYYSQIVNDFQKGDIAEGYSVSREKKESFPLTVTSAQKNPTAFYLCASSIAFGRSNTGELFFGEGSRLTVL.

Details on this clone: Germline is not matched at one junction end, which may reflect a read error. The rearrangement uses TRBV6-1 and TRBJ1-1, with 7 bases aligning to TRBD1. The CDR3 has 14 amino acids. CDR1 is MNHNS, CDR2 SASEGT, per germline. The CDR3 nucleotides are TGTGCCAGCAGTGATCAGGGGGGCGCGCGGAAAGTCGCATTT. Translating gives CASSDQGGARKVAF.

The chain uses TRBV7-2 and TRBJ1-5; D is possibly TRBD1 (5 bases). V shed 3 bases and J shed 11 bases, with 17 bases lying between them. Germline assignment: CDR1 SGHTA and CDR2 FQGNSA. The CDR3 is 14 amino acids. CDR3: CASSLSAGELAQHF. Written as DNA, the CDR3 is TGTGCCAGCAGCTTGTCAGCGGGGGAATTGGCCCAGCATTTT.

This clone was observed a handful of times. The V and J genes are TRBV18 and TRBJ2-1; unclear D gene. CDR1 and CDR2 from the germline V gene are KGHSH and LQKENI. Trimming cost V 2 bases and J 4 bases, with 9 bases left between them. The length of the CDR3 is 14 residues. The CDR3 here is CASSPVLQYNEQFF. The CDR3 region has the DNA TGTGCCAGCTCACCAGTACTTCAATACAATGAGCAGTTCTTC.

This clone was recorded once. The chain carries TRBV19 and TRBJ2-2, with 10 bases that match TRBD2. CDR1 is LNHDA and CDR2 is SQIVND in the germline V gene (reference sequence). The CDR3 length is 15 residues. The V segment lost 2 bases and the J segment 6 bases; nucleotides outside the gene matches: 3. The CDR3 DNA follows: TGTGCCAGTAGTATACTAGCGGGAGTGGCCGGGGAGCTGTTTTTT. Amino acid sequence: CASSILAGVAGELFF. Filled out from reference TRBV19 and TRBJ2-2, the complete variable domain reads DGGITQSPKYLFRKEGQNVTLSCEQNLNHDAMYWYRQDPGQGLRLIYYSQIVNDFQKGDIAEGYSVSREKKESFPLTVTSAQKNPTAFYLCASSILAGVAGELFFGEGSRLTVL.

This clone came up once. The chain uses TRBV19 and TRBJ2-3, with D maybe TRBD1 (6 bases). Trimming shortened V by 10 bases and J by 4 bases, and 18 bases separated the two germline ends. Germline assignment: CDR1 LNHDA and CDR2 SQIVND (reference sequence). This CDR3 has 14 residues. CDR3: CATRLRDNSDTQYF. In DNA, the CDR3 is TGTGCCACACGACTACGGGACAACTCAGATACGCAGTATTTT.

The chain has TRBV19 and TRBJ2-3; 10 nucleotides align to TRBD1. The CDR3 runs 13 residues. V gave up 10 bases and J gave up 4 bases; unmatched junction bases: 5. Per germline, CDR1 LNHDA and CDR2 SQIVND (reference sequence). The CDR3 region is CATGTGVSDTQYF. For the CDR3, the DNA is TGTGCCACCGGGACAGGGGTTTCAGATACGCAGTATTTT.

This clone was observed at least ten times. The chain uses TRBV10-3 and TRBJ2-7, with 9 bases matching TRBD1. Germline V lookup: CDR1 ENHRY, CDR2 SYGVKD. The CDR3 consists of 14 residues. The junction had 10 bases not matched to a gene; V was cut back by 6 bases and J by 7 bases. The CDR3 bases are TGTGCCATCAGCCACGGGACAGGGAGTGGTGAGCAGTACTTC. It yields the protein CAISHGTGSGEQYF.

The chain links TRBV11-2 to TRBJ2-7; 10 nucleotides match TRBD1. This CDR3 comprises 16 residues. The J segment lost 5 bases and the V segment lost 5 bases, leaving 12 bases of the junction unmatched. Germline CDR1 and CDR2: SGHAT and FQNNGV. The CDR3 protein is CASSRKKGTGDNEQYF. CDR3 DNA: TGTGCCAGCAGCCGTAAAAAAGGGACAGGGGACAACGAGCAGTACTTC. Combining the CDR3 with reference TRBV11-2 and TRBJ2-7 gives the whole variable domain EAGVAQSPRYKIIEKRQSVAFWCNPISGHATLYWYQQILGQGPKLLIQFQNNGVVDDSQLPKDRFSAERLKGVDSTLKIQPAKLEDSAVYLCASSRKKGTGDNEQYFGPGTRLTVT.

J is TRBJ1-4 and V is TRBV5-1; D gene unclear. The V end lost 0 bases, the J end lost 2 bases, and 8 bases lay between the germline ends. This CDR3 region has 15 residues. Germline V gives CDR1 SGHRS, CDR2 YFSETQ. CDR3 sequence: CASSLGGSTNEKLFF. The CDR3 region has the DNA TGCGCCAGCAGCTTGGGCGGATCCACTAATGAAAAACTGTTTTTT.

The V and J genes are TRBV3-1 (or the pseudogene TRBV3-2) and TRBJ2-7; D gene ambiguous. V shed 1 base and J shed 2 bases, with 9 bases lying between them. This CDR3 has 14 residues. Per the germline V gene, CDR1 is LGHDT and CDR2 is YNNKEL (reference sequence). The CDR3 nucleotides read TGTGCCAGCAGCCAAGGCCGAGAAGCCTACGAGCAGTACTTC. Translating it yields CASSQGREAYEQYF.

The chain carries TRBV5-1 and TRBJ2-3; D gene uncertain. CDR1 SGHRS and CDR2 YFSETQ come from the germline V gene. The CDR3 is 14 residues long. Trimming left V 0 bases short and J 5 bases short, with 10 bases between. This chain's CDR3 is CASSLDPVGDTQYF. CDR3 sequence (DNA): TGCGCCAGCAGCTTGGATCCTGTGGGAGATACGCAGTATTTT.

The chain uses TRBV6-5 and TRBJ2-1; TRBD2 matches at 9 bases. Germline V gene lookup returns CDR1 MNHEY and CDR2 SVGAGI. Unmatched junction bases numbered 10, after V lost 7 bases and J lost 6 bases. This CDR3 region has 15 residues. The CDR3 loop is CASTKTGTSLNEQFF. CDR3 in DNA: TGTGCCAGCACCAAAACCGGGACTAGCCTCAATGAGCAGTTCTTC.

V is TRBV6-2 or TRBV6-3 and J is TRBJ2-7, with a possible D match to TRBD2 (5 bases). Germline-derived CDR1 and CDR2 are MNHEY and SVGEGT. This CDR3 region has 13 residues. The V end lost 2 bases, the J end lost 4 bases, and 9 bases lay between the germline ends. The CDR3 region has the DNA TGTGCCAGCAGTTACGGACTCGTATACGAGCAGTACTTC. Translation: CASSYGLVYEQYF.

V usage is TRBV9 and J usage is TRBJ1-4, with a weak D call TRBD1 (6 bases). Germline CDR1 reads SGDLS; CDR2 reads YYNGEE. The CDR3 is 13 amino acids. The V and J ends lost 1 base and 7 bases respectively, with 8 bases between them. Here the CDR3 reads CASSVRGSEKLFF. In nucleotides, the CDR3 is TGTGCCAGCAGCGTAAGGGGGTCTGAAAAACTGTTTTTT.

The gene calls are TRBV5-1 and TRBJ1-1; D gene unclear. With 0 bases removed from V and 8 bases from J, the gap between germline ends came to 8 bases. The CDR3 has 12 amino acids. Looked up from germline, CDR1 is SGHRS and CDR2 is YFSETQ. For the CDR3, the DNA is TGCGCCAGCAGCTTGGTAGGGTCGGAAGCTTTCTTT. This sequence encodes CASSLVGSEAFF.

This clone appeared a few times. The chain employs TRBV19 and TRBJ1-1; TRBD1 is a possible D gene (5 bases). This CDR3 is built from 16 residues. Germline assignment: CDR1 LNHDA and CDR2 SQIVND (reference sequence). V was pared by 7 bases and J by 1 base, with 19 bases between. CDR3 sequence: CASKHTRGGGNTEAFF. The CDR3 DNA sequence: TGTGCCAGTAAACATACTAGGGGCGGAGGGAACACTGAAGCTTTCTTT.

This chain joins TRBV19 and TRBJ1-2, with D perhaps matching TRBD1 (5 bases). Germline CDR1 and CDR2: LNHDA and SQIVND (reference sequence). Trimming stripped 7 bases from V and 4 bases from J, with 19 bases between. The CDR3 totals 15 residues. CDR3 bases: TGTGCCAGTACCGTAAGGGACTCCGAATTCTATGGCTACACCTTC. Its translation: CASTVRDSEFYGYTF.

This chain joins TRBV5-1 and TRBJ2-1, with 12 bases matching TRBD2. V lost 4 bases, J lost 13 bases, and 9 bases stayed unmatched. CDR1 and CDR2 (germline): SGHRS, YFSETQ. The CDR3 has 14 residues. CDR3 in amino acids: CASSGGLAGLSQFF. The CDR3 bases are TGCGCCAGCAGCGGGGGACTAGCGGGTTTGTCTCAGTTCTTC. The whole variable domain, remainder taken from reference TRBV5-1 and TRBJ2-1, is KAGVTQTPRYLIKTRGQQVTLSCSPISGHRSVSWYQQTPGQGLQFLFEYFSETQRNKGNFPGRFSGRQFSNSRSEMNVSTLELGDSALYLCASSGGLAGLSQFFGPGTRLTVL.

The chain employs TRBV19 and TRBJ2-1; TRBD2 aligns across 8 bases. V shed 6 bases, J shed 4 bases, and the junction held 8 bases outside the gene matches. The CDR3 totals 15 residues. Per germline, CDR1 LNHDA and CDR2 SQIVND (reference sequence). For the CDR3, the DNA is TGTGCCAGTAGAAGTGTTGGCGGGGGGTACAATGAGCAGTTCTTC. Translating it yields CASRSVGGGYNEQFF.

The rearrangement uses TRBV6-5 and TRBJ1-1, with a weak D call TRBD1 (5 bases). Germline assignment: CDR1 MNHEY and CDR2 SVGAGI. The CDR3 covers 15 residues. V was clipped by 6 bases and J by 2 bases, with 16 bases between them. CDR3: CASSKNRDSNTEAFF. In DNA form, the CDR3 reads TGTGCCAGCAGCAAGAACCGGGACTCCAACACTGAAGCTTTCTTT.

This clone has just a few counts. The V gene is TRBV28, the J gene TRBJ1-1; D not resolved. The CDR3 covers 12 residues. V was shortened by 6 bases and J by 4 bases, with 9 bases between the two germline ends. Germline values: CDR1 MDHEN, CDR2 SYDVKM. CDR3 residues: CASRTESTEAFF. The CDR3 coding sequence is TGTGCCAGCAGAACAGAAAGCACTGAAGCTTTCTTT.

The J gene is TRBJ2-6, the V gene TRBV14; 7 nucleotides align to TRBD1. Germline CDR1 and CDR2: SGHDN and FVKESK. The V segment lost 2 bases and the J segment 4 bases; nucleotides outside the gene matches: 14. The CDR3 consists of 19 residues. The CDR3 nucleotides read TGTGCCAGCAGCCAAATACCACGGACAGGCTTGGAGGGGGCCAACGTCCTGACTTTC. This sequence encodes CASSQIPRTGLEGANVLTF.